A selection of T cell receptor beta chains follows, all from one sample in a study of blood T cell repertoires in COVID-19. Assay: immunoSEQ multiplex PCR; the TCRdb copy retains only in-frame clones and omits some. The sample comprises under 75,000 clones, roughly 84% of which are singletons, and 4.5% to 7% rests with the top ten. Sequencing input: peripheral blood. The receptors here all came from a woman aged 70-85 years with acute or convalescent COVID-19. Each CDR3 is given with its conserved first and last residue. D genes are given only for firm matches. Not every row has a clone size; where given, it reads once, few, many or a size class.

V gene: TRBV9
D gene: NA
clone size: NA
J gene: TRBJ2-1
CDR3 protein: CASSFGTSPEQFF
CDR3 DNA: TGTGCCAGCAGCTTCGGGACTTCGCCTGAGCAGTTCTTC

V gene: TRBV15
D gene: TRBD1
clone size: NA
J gene: TRBJ1-2
CDR3 protein: CATSGQGRGEGYTF
CDR3 DNA: TGTGCCACCAGCGGACAGGGCAGGGGAGAGGGCTACACCTTC

V gene: TRBV7-9
D gene: NA
clone size: NA
J gene: TRBJ1-4
CDR3 protein: CASSLDGSANEKLFF
CDR3 DNA: TGTGCCAGCAGCTTAGACGGTTCTGCTAATGAAAAACTGTTTTTT

V gene: TRBV19
D gene: NA
clone size: once
J gene: TRBJ2-3
CDR3 protein: CASSNSGSILYTQYF
CDR3 DNA: TGTGCCAGTAGTAACTCAGGGTCCATCCTGTATACGCAGTATTTT

V gene: TRBV7-9
D gene: TRBD2
clone size: NA
J gene: TRBJ2-3
CDR3 protein: CASSLGTSVADTQYF
CDR3 DNA: TGTGCCAGCAGCTTAGGGACTAGCGTGGCAGATACGCAGTATTTT

V gene: TRBV28
D gene: TRBD1
clone size: NA
J gene: TRBJ1-2
CDR3 protein: CASSSGDSYGYTF
CDR3 DNA: TGTGCCAGCAGTTCCGGGGACAGCTATGGCTACACCTTC

V gene: TRBV5-4
D gene: NA
clone size: NA
J gene: TRBJ2-1
CDR3 protein: CASSLGAGYNEQFF
CDR3 DNA: TGTGCCAGCAGCTTGGGGGCAGGGTACAATGAGCAGTTCTTC

V gene: TRBV15
D gene: TRBD2
clone size: NA
J gene: TRBJ2-3
CDR3 protein: CATSNWRGGLDTQYF
CDR3 DNA: TGTGCCACCAGCAACTGGCGGGGGGGCCTAGATACGCAGTATTTT

V gene: TRBV11-2
D gene: TRBD1
clone size: NA
J gene: TRBJ1-1
CDR3 protein: CASSFSRDSSRVAFF
CDR3 DNA: TGTGCCAGCAGCTTCTCGCGGGACAGTTCACGTGTAGCTTTCTTT

V gene: TRBV7-9
D gene: NA
clone size: few
J gene: TRBJ1-2
CDR3 protein: CASSLARINYGYTF
CDR3 DNA: TGTGCCAGCAGCTTAGCCAGAATTAACTATGGCTACACCTTC

V gene: TRBV15
D gene: NA
clone size: NA
J gene: TRBJ1-2
CDR3 protein: CATSRDRGYGYTF
CDR3 DNA: TGTGCCACCAGCAGAGATAGAGGCTATGGCTACACCTTC

V gene: TRBV7-2
D gene: NA
clone size: NA
J gene: TRBJ1-1
CDR3 protein: CASSFRGLTEAFF
CDR3 DNA: TGTGCCAGCAGCTTCAGGGGCCTCACTGAAGCTTTCTTT

V gene: TRBV7-9
D gene: TRBD1
clone size: NA
J gene: TRBJ1-5
CDR3 protein: CASSLGQGAGQPQHF
CDR3 DNA: TGTGCCAGCAGCTTAGGACAGGGGGCGGGTCAGCCCCAGCATTTT

V gene: TRBV13
D gene: TRBD1
clone size: NA
J gene: TRBJ2-2
CDR3 protein: CASSLGTGKVGTGELFF
CDR3 DNA: TGTGCCAGCAGCTTAGGGACAGGGAAGGTTGGCACCGGGGAGCTGTTTTTT

V gene: TRBV4-2
D gene: TRBD1
clone size: NA
J gene: TRBJ2-7
CDR3 protein: CASSQDHRGQVYEQYF
CDR3 DNA: TGTGCCAGCAGCCAGGATCACCGCGGACAGGTCTACGAGCAGTACTTC

V gene: TRBV3-1/TRBV3-2
D gene: TRBD1
clone size: few
J gene: TRBJ2-1
CDR3 protein: CASSLGTGAYNEQFF
CDR3 DNA: TGTGCCAGCAGCCTAGGGACAGGGGCCTACAATGAGCAGTTCTTC

V gene: TRBV7-2
D gene: TRBD2
clone size: NA
J gene: TRBJ2-1
CDR3 protein: CASSGRTSGGYNEQFF
CDR3 DNA: TGTGCCAGCAGCGGAAGGACTAGCGGGGGCTACAATGAGCAGTTCTTC

V gene: TRBV7-8
D gene: NA
clone size: NA
J gene: TRBJ2-3
CDR3 protein: CASSPRTNTDTQYF
CDR3 DNA: TGTGCCAGCAGCCCAAGGACTAACACAGATACGCAGTATTTT

V gene: TRBV5-1
D gene: TRBD1
clone size: NA
J gene: TRBJ2-3
CDR3 protein: CASSEPGQGASQYF
CDR3 DNA: TGCGCCAGCAGCGAACCGGGACAGGGGGCTTCGCAGTATTTT

V gene: TRBV16
D gene: TRBD1
clone size: NA
J gene: TRBJ1-6
CDR3 protein: CASSHLDRAGDSPLHF
CDR3 DNA: TGTGCCAGCAGCCATCTGGACAGGGCTGGTGATTCACCCCTCCACTTT

V gene: TRBV7-2
D gene: NA
clone size: NA
J gene: TRBJ2-1
CDR3 protein: CASSPSSSYNEQFF
CDR3 DNA: TGTGCCAGCAGCCCCTCCTCGTCCTACAATGAGCAGTTCTTC

V gene: TRBV14
D gene: NA
clone size: once
J gene: TRBJ1-2
CDR3 protein: CASSAVDNYGYTF
CDR3 DNA: TGTGCCAGCAGCGCGGTCGACAACTATGGCTACACCTTC

V gene: TRBV7-2
D gene: NA
clone size: NA
J gene: TRBJ2-3
CDR3 protein: CASSLEFGNTQYF
CDR3 DNA: TGTGCCAGCAGCTTAGAGTTCGGGAATACGCAGTATTTT

V gene: TRBV5-4
D gene: NA
clone size: NA
J gene: TRBJ2-5
CDR3 protein: CASSRLDGGTVQETQYF
CDR3 DNA: TGTGCCAGCAGCCGCCTGGACGGAGGGACAGTCCAAGAGACCCAGTACTTC

V gene: TRBV6-5
D gene: NA
clone size: NA
J gene: TRBJ2-1
CDR3 protein: CASLQGSYNEQFF
CDR3 DNA: TGTGCCAGCCTACAGGGATCCTACAATGAGCAGTTCTTC

V gene: TRBV28
D gene: TRBD1
clone size: few
J gene: TRBJ1-4
CDR3 protein: CASFDRANEKLFF
CDR3 DNA: TGTGCCAGTTTCGACAGGGCTAATGAAAAACTGTTTTTT

V gene: TRBV7-9
D gene: TRBD2
clone size: NA
J gene: TRBJ2-3
CDR3 protein: CASNRDRSGRTSTQYF
CDR3 DNA: TGTGCCAGCAACAGAGACAGAAGCGGAAGGACTAGTACGCAGTATTTT

V gene: TRBV24-1
D gene: NA
clone size: NA
J gene: TRBJ2-3
CDR3 protein: CATSTESTDTQYF
CDR3 DNA: TGTGCCACCAGTACGGAGAGCACAGATACGCAGTATTTT

V gene: TRBV24-1
D gene: NA
clone size: NA
J gene: TRBJ2-5
CDR3 protein: CATISWGVCLETQYF
CDR3 DNA: TGTGCCACGATCTCTTGGGGGGTTTGTCTGGAGACCCAGTACTTC

V gene: TRBV7-9
D gene: TRBD2
clone size: once
J gene: TRBJ2-1
CDR3 protein: CASSLQTSGGGSEQFF
CDR3 DNA: TGTGCCAGCAGCCTCCAGACTAGCGGGGGTGGTAGTGAGCAGTTCTTC

V gene: TRBV19
D gene: TRBD2
clone size: NA
J gene: TRBJ2-3
CDR3 protein: CASSMVAGGPSSTDTQYF
CDR3 DNA: TGTGCCAGTAGTATGGTAGCGGGGGGCCCTTCTAGCACAGATACGCAGTATTTT

V gene: TRBV24-1
D gene: NA
clone size: NA
J gene: TRBJ1-2
CDR3 protein: CATNHEGYTF
CDR3 DNA: TGTGCCACCAACCATGAGGGCTACACCTTC

V gene: TRBV27
D gene: TRBD1
clone size: NA
J gene: TRBJ2-2
CDR3 protein: CASSPGWGQANTGELFF
CDR3 DNA: TGTGCCAGCAGCCCGGGGTGGGGACAGGCGAACACCGGGGAGCTGTTTTTT

V gene: TRBV11-2
D gene: NA
clone size: NA
J gene: TRBJ2-3
CDR3 protein: CASSLGDFPNTDTQYF
CDR3 DNA: TGTGCCAGCAGCTTAGGGGACTTCCCGAACACAGATACGCAGTATTTT

V gene: TRBV6-5
D gene: NA
clone size: NA
J gene: TRBJ1-4
CDR3 protein: CASRRTQGSNEKLFF
CDR3 DNA: TGTGCCAGCAGACGAACGCAGGGCTCTAATGAAAAACTGTTTTTT

V gene: TRBV28
D gene: NA
clone size: once
J gene: TRBJ2-7
CDR3 protein: CASSSVDLLYEQYF
CDR3 DNA: TGTGCCAGCAGTAGCGTTGACCTACTCTACGAGCAGTACTTC